This TCR beta chain was documented in a study of human T cells and chemical hapten exposure. Background on the study: Application of 0.01% DPC to the upper back was done by patch test, with a reading at 6 days. TCR yield per sample varied, mainly due to pooled library volumes.

The CDR3 extends over 15 amino acids. Trimming cost V 0 bases and J 5 bases, with 16 bases left between them. In germline, CDR1 is DFQATT, CDR2 SNEGSKA (reference sequence). Overall study results and limits: Compared to controls, expanded TCRs made significantly more large clusters of similar CDR3s.

During construction of the library, unique molecular identifiers were attached to individual cDNA molecules for quantitative, reproducible TCR counting. TCRdb used MiXCR to reprocess the RACE reads, holding one entry per CDR3 protein. Altogether approximately 71,000 distinct CDR3 sequences are present, 11% being singletons, with the ten largest covering 1.4%. This clonotype was counted many times. Its antigen is still unknown. Time point described: patch test 3, about 24 weeks after DPC sensitization. The treatment: therapeutic diphenylcyclopropenone sensitization with weekly scalp DPC. This chain joins TRBV20-1 and TRBJ1-1, with D perhaps TRBD1 (5 bases). This receptor was identified in a woman in her fifties or sixties with alopecia areata. Some clones in this sample may be carry-over from other donors' samples. The starting material was whole blood, obtained in connection with sensitization to the hapten diphenylcyclopropenone (DPC). The CDR3 spells CSARDGGFLETEAFF. CDR3 in DNA: TGCAGTGCTAGAGATGGGGGATTTCTGGAAACTGAAGCTTTCTTT.